Shown below are 14 T cell receptor beta chains from a single sample sequenced in a study of T-cell memory formation after mild COVID-19. TCRdb analysed the 5' RACE reads with MiXCR anew, one entry per CDR3 protein. The sample shows about 270,000 distinct CDR3 sequences, 16% of them seen only once. The specimen was PBMCs or a T cell subset sorted from them (not recorded which). The receptors stem from a man between 18 and 29 years old who had mild COVID-19 (a few samples of this study predate the infection). Cell type and time point are not known.

The V gene is TRBV2, the J gene TRBJ2-1, with 9 nucleotides matching TRBD1. This CDR3 is built from 15 residues. CDR1 SNHLY and CDR2 FYNNEI come from the germline V gene. The trim removed 7 bases at V and 7 bases at J, leaving 11 bases unmatched. CDR3 nucleotide sequence: TGTGCCAGCATTACCCCGGGACAGGGTGGGAATGAGCAGTTCTTC. Its translation: CASITPGQGGNEQFF. Full variable domain (missing parts from reference TRBV2 and TRBJ2-1): EPEVTQTPSHQVTQMGQEVILRCVPISNHLYFYWYRQILGQKVEFLVSFYNNEISEKSEIFDDQFSVERPDGSNFTLKIRSTKLEDSAMYFCASITPGQGGNEQFFGPGTRLTVL.

This CDR3 reads CASSPQGSQQFF. The CDR3 coding sequence is TGTGCCAGCAGCCCACAGGGAAGTCAGCAGTTCTTC. The chain employs TRBV7-3 and TRBJ2-1; tentatively, D is TRBD1 (6 bases). Germline lookup yields CDR1 SGHTA and CDR2 FQGTGA. The CDR3 runs to 12 residues. Trimming removed 5 bases at V and 11 bases at J, with 13 bases between.

There are a few counts of this clonotype. The rearrangement uses TRBV7-9 and TRBJ2-5, with 9 bases identical to TRBD2. Germline V gene lookup returns CDR1 SEHNR and CDR2 FQNEAQ (reference sequence). The CDR3 is 16 amino acids. V was pared by 7 bases and J by 5 bases, with 14 bases of the junction left unmatched. The CDR3, as DNA: TGTGCCAGCACCAGGGATAATAGCGGGGGCTTCGAGACCCAGTACTTC. Translation gives CASTRDNSGGFETQYF.

This clonotype was counted only a few times. CDR3 amino acids: CASSQVGTVYGYTF. CDR3 DNA: TGTGCCAGCAGCCAAGTGGGGACAGTCTATGGCTACACCTTC. The gene calls are TRBV3-1 and TRBJ1-2, with TRBD1 matching 7 bases. CDR3 length: 14 residues. V lost 1 base, J lost 4 bases, and 3 bases stayed unmatched. Germline CDR1 and CDR2: LGHDT and YNNKEL (reference sequence).

The V and J genes are TRBV2 and TRBJ2-4; TRBD2 aligns across 8 bases. This CDR3 has 12 amino acids. Germline-derived CDR1 and CDR2 are SNHLY and FYNNEI. CDR3: CASGRSGDIQYF. In nucleotides, the CDR3 is TGTGCAAGCGGGAGATCTGGAGACATTCAGTACTTC.

CDR3 sequence (DNA): TGTGCCAGCAGTTACCTCGGTGGTCGAGAGACCCAGTACTTC. The encoded protein is CASSYLGGRETQYF. The V gene is TRBV27, the J gene TRBJ2-5; D is unclear. The CDR3 extends over 14 amino acids. CDR1 and CDR2 (germline): MNHEY, SMNVEV (reference sequence). Trimming removed 4 bases from V and 4 bases from J, with 13 bases in between.

This clonotype showed up just a few times. J is TRBJ2-5 and V is TRBV12-3 or TRBV12-4; D gene uncertain. Trimming pared 7 bases from V and 5 bases from J, leaving 8 bases between. There are 11 residues in the CDR3. The CDR3 DNA reads TGTGCCAGCACCCTGGGGGAGACCCAGTACTTC. Its translation: CASTLGETQYF.

CDR3 sequence (DNA): TGTGCCAGCAGCCCGGGACATACCTACGAGCAGTACGTC. Encoded protein: CASSPGHTYEQYV. This chain links TRBV7-9 with TRBJ2-7; the D gene is possibly TRBD1 (6 bases). Germline CDR1 and CDR2: SEHNR and FQNEAQ (reference sequence). V dropped 5 bases and J dropped 2 bases, with 10 bases sitting between them. The CDR3 has 13 residues.

This clonotype came up a few times. V usage is TRBV6-5 and J usage is TRBJ1-6; 10 bases line up with TRBD1. Trimming cost V 4 bases and J 8 bases; bases outside gene matches: 8. The germline CDR1 and CDR2 sequences are MNHEY and SVGAGI. The CDR3 extends over 16 amino acids. The CDR3 sequence is CASSSSGQGGYSPLHF. The CDR3 coding sequence is TGTGCCAGCAGTTCGTCTGGACAGGGGGGGTATTCACCCCTCCACTTT.

This clonotype was observed a few times. The genes are TRBV18 and TRBJ1-3; no clear D. From germline, CDR1 is KGHSH and CDR2 LQKENI. Trimming left V 2 bases short and J 6 bases short, with 11 bases between. The CDR3 runs 14 residues. The CDR3 region has the DNA TGTGCCAGCTCACCAGGTCCCCTTATAAACACCATATATTTT. Translating gives CASSPGPLINTIYF. Variable domain in full (rest from reference TRBV18 and TRBJ1-3): NAGVMQNPRHLVRRRGQEARLRCSPMKGHSHVYWYRQLPEEGLKFMVYLQKENIIDESGMPKERFSAEFPKEGPSILRIQQVVRGDSAAYFCASSPGPLINTIYFGEGSWLTVV.

This clonotype was seen a handful of times. The chain joins TRBV30 to TRBJ1-1, with D possibly TRBD1 on 5 matching bases. CDR1 and CDR2 (germline): GTSNPN, SVGIG (reference sequence). V was trimmed by 2 bases and J by 3 bases, leaving 13 bases between them. The CDR3 loop spans 14 amino acids. This chain's CDR3 is CAWSQDTLYTEAFF. CDR3 nucleotide sequence: TGTGCCTGGAGTCAGGACACCCTTTACACTGAAGCTTTCTTT. Combining the CDR3 with reference TRBV30 and TRBJ1-1 gives the whole variable domain SQTIHQWPATLVQPVGSPLSLECTVEGTSNPNLYWYRQAAGRGLQLLFYSVGIGQISSEVPQNLSASRPQDRQFILSSKKLLLSDSGFYLCAWSQDTLYTEAFFGQGTRLTVV.

This clonotype was detected only a few times. The chain combines TRBV12-3 or TRBV12-4 with TRBJ2-2; tentatively, D is TRBD2 (6 bases). The CDR3 is 15 amino acids. Deletions cut 5 bases from V and 4 bases from J, with 14 bases between. This chain's CDR3 is CASSPSQGGTGELFF. CDR3 DNA sequence: TGTGCCAGCAGTCCTTCGCAGGGAGGCACCGGGGAGCTGTTTTTT.

The V gene is TRBV29-1, the J gene TRBJ1-1, with TRBD1 matching 8 bases. This CDR3 is 12 amino acids long. Germline lookup yields CDR1 SQVTM and CDR2 ANQGSEA. V shed 7 bases, J shed 5 bases, and the junction held 6 bases outside the gene matches. CDR3 nucleotides: TGCAGCGCCCGACAGGGGAGAACTGAAGCTTTCTTT. The encoded protein is CSARQGRTEAFF. The full variable domain, rest sourced from reference TRBV29-1 and TRBJ1-1, is SAVISQKPSRDICQRGTSLTIQCQVDSQVTMMFWYRQQPGQSLTLIATANQGSEATYESGFVIDKFPISRPNLTFSTLTVSNMSPEDSSIYLCSARQGRTEAFFGQGTRLTVV.

The V and J genes are TRBV5-1 and TRBJ2-7; either TRBD1 or TRBD2 may fit D (6 bases each). This CDR3 has 13 residues. Germline CDR1 SGHRS, CDR2 YFSETQ. V was clipped by 3 bases and J by 4 bases, with 11 bases between them. This CDR3 reads CASSSSGAYEQYF. The CDR3 DNA reads as TGCGCCAGCAGCTCCTCGGGGGCTTACGAGCAGTACTTC. The full variable domain, in which reference TRBV5-1 and TRBJ2-7 provide the parts outside the CDR3, is KAGVTQTPRYLIKTRGQQVTLSCSPISGHRSVSWYQQTPGQGLQFLFEYFSETQRNKGNFPGRFSGRQFSNSRSEMNVSTLELGDSALYLCASSSSGAYEQYFGPGTRLTVT.